This TCR beta chain derives from a study of T cells expressing NK-cell markers. TCRdb reprocessed the 5' RACE reads and stores each CDR3 protein as one record, lacking DNA. The sample has 350,000 to 400,000 distinct CDR3 sequences. In germline, CDR1 is SGHRS, CDR2 YFSETQ. There are 15 residues in the CDR3. The chain has TRBV5-1 and TRBJ2-5; TCRdb's assignment of TRBD1 cannot be checked, as there is no DNA. The receptor's source is a woman aged 50 to 65 in good health. The sequenced sample was blood T cells: a sorted CD56 or NKG2C T cell subset, CD4+ or CD8+ T cells, or bulk PBMC T cells (not recorded which). CDR3: CASSIGGSRLETQYF.